Below, 5 T cell receptor beta chains from the same sample are listed, as sequenced in a study of blood T cell repertoires in COVID-19. Produced via immunoSEQ multiplex PCR; TCRdb's table is partial and in-frame only. Of about 100,000 clones listed, approximately 86% were seen once; the top ten hold about 7%. Specimen: peripheral blood. The source is a man in his fifties or sixties with acute or convalescent COVID-19.

This clone was counted once. The CDR3 loop is CASSLGDGTPSGNTIYF. As DNA, the CDR3 is TGCGCCAGCAGCTTGGGAGATGGGACTCCATCTGGAAACACCATATATTTT. The genes are TRBV5-1 and TRBJ1-3; D might be TRBD1 (5 bases). The CDR3 is 17 residues long. Trimming took 0 bases from V and 1 from J, leaving 14 bases between them. The V gene's germline CDR1 is SGHRS and CDR2 YFSETQ. The full variable domain, in which reference TRBV5-1 and TRBJ1-3 provide the parts outside the CDR3, is KAGVTQTPRYLIKTRGQQVTLSCSPISGHRSVSWYQQTPGQGLQFLFEYFSETQRNKGNFPGRFSGRQFSNSRSEMNVSTLELGDSALYLCASSLGDGTPSGNTIYFGEGSWLTVV.

The chain joins TRBV6-5 to TRBJ2-7, with 7 bases aligning to TRBD1. The CDR3 has 14 residues. The germline V gene has CDR1 MNHEY and CDR2 SVGAGI. The J segment lost 3 bases and the V segment lost 6 bases, leaving 8 bases of the junction unmatched. Here the CDR3 DNA reads TGTGCCAGCAGCCTCGGACGGGACAGCTACGAGCAGTACTTC. The encoded protein is CASSLGRDSYEQYF.

The genes are TRBV7-6 and TRBJ2-7; 9 bases agree with TRBD1. CDR1 is SGHVS and CDR2 is FNYEAQ in the germline V gene. J was trimmed by 3 bases and V by 5 bases; bases with no gene match: 5. CDR3 size: 14 residues. The CDR3 sequence is CASSAGTGFYEQYF. The CDR3 nucleotides are TGTGCCAGCAGCGCCGGGACAGGGTTCTACGAGCAGTACTTC.

The chain carries TRBV19 and TRBJ1-6; D possibly corresponds to TRBD1 (5 bases). Between the trimmed V and J ends, which lost 3 bases and 10 bases, there was a span of 10 bases. The CDR3 is 13 residues long. Germline V lookup: CDR1 LNHDA, CDR2 SQIVND (reference sequence). The CDR3 DNA sequence: TGTGCCAGTAGTATTGGACAAGGGTCACCCCTCCACTTT. This sequence encodes CASSIGQGSPLHF.

A single count supports this clone. The J gene is TRBJ2-5, the V gene TRBV10-3; 8 positions match TRBD2. Unmatched junction bases numbered 13, after V lost 11 bases and J lost 2 bases. The CDR3 extends over 15 amino acids. The germline V gene has CDR1 ENHRY and CDR2 SYGVKD. The CDR3 region has the DNA TGTGCCTCCCAAAAGGCGGGGGGCCAACAAGAGACCCAGTACTTC. Its protein is CASQKAGGQQETQYF.